This T cell receptor beta chain is from a study of blood T cell repertoires in COVID-19. Study-wide background: Sample material is recorded as cDNA or gDNA derived from T cells, B-cell-depleted T cells, or PBMCs.

This CDR3 is built from 15 residues. V gave up 0 bases and J gave up 5 bases, with 14 bases separating them. CDR1 and CDR2 (germline): SGHTA, FQGNSA. Profiled with immunoSEQ multiplex PCR; TCRdb holds only in-frame clones, not every one. The sample lists roughly 63,000 clones; approximately 89% were seen once. The receptor was derived from a man aged 50 to 60 with active COVID-19. The V call is TRBV7-2, the J call TRBJ2-7, with D possibly being TRBD2 (5 bases). Sequenced input: peripheral blood. CDR3 bases: TGTGCCAGCAGCTTAGCGCTGTTAGGAGGCCACGAGCAGTACTTC. This encodes CASSLALLGGHEQYF.